Below, 14 T cell receptor beta chains from the same sample are listed, as sequenced in a study of CD8 T cells in Susac syndrome (dated by TCRdb to about 2019). The library was generated by the immunoSEQ multiplex PCR assay. RNA was extracted with the RNeasy kit and about 0.5 to 1 ug was reverse transcribed using random hexamers. Clones were called with MiXCR by TCRdb after fastp trimmed the public reads at Q25, and only in-frame beta chains were retained. Entries are consolidated by CDR3 protein sequence, retaining the most common genes and DNA. In this sample the table shows approximately 230,000 distinct CDR3 sequences, around 93% of which occur a single time. The top ten clones comprise 0.055% to 0.075% of the sample. Sequenced material: CD4+ T cells from PBMCs. The receptor source for this set is a human donor with multiple sclerosis.

The J gene is TRBJ2-7, the V gene TRBV2, with D possibly TRBD1 on 6 matching bases. The V end lost 8 bases, the J end lost 2 bases, and 13 bases lay between the germline ends. The CDR3 length is 13 residues. Germline CDR1 reads SNHLY; CDR2 reads FYNNEI. This chain's CDR3 is CASVRDTAYEQYV. As DNA, the CDR3 is TGTGCCAGCGTCCGGGACACCGCCTACGAGCAGTACGTC.

The chain uses TRBV7-2 and TRBJ2-3, with 7 bases fitting TRBD2. Germline lookup yields CDR1 SGHTA and CDR2 FQGNSA. J was trimmed by 6 bases and V by 1 base; bases with no gene match: 13. The CDR3 spans 17 residues. DNA for the CDR3: TGTGCCAGCAGCTTAGGAGGTCCGGGAGGCCGGCCGGATACGCAGTATTTT. Translation gives CASSLGGPGGRPDTQYF.

The chain has TRBV12-5 and TRBJ2-1; D gene uncertain. Germline V CDR1 and CDR2: LGHNT, FRNRAP. This CDR3 contains 14 residues. Trimming shortened V by 5 bases and J by 7 bases, and 15 bases separated the two germline ends. The CDR3 reads CASGPGRVRNEQFF. CDR3 coding DNA: TGTGCTAGTGGTCCCGGCCGAGTAAGGAATGAGCAGTTCTTC.

Of note for this clonotype: The germline gene is not matched at one end of the junction; a read error may be the cause. V usage is TRBV3-1 and J usage is TRBJ1-5; D gene uncertain. The CDR3 totals 13 residues. Germline CDR1 is LGHDT and CDR2 is YNNKEL (reference sequence). CDR3 bases: TGTGTCAGCAGCCGGAAAAGCAATCAGCCCCAGCATTTT. Translating it yields CVSSRKSNQPQHF.

J is TRBJ2-5 and V is TRBV19, with 10 nucleotides matching TRBD1. This CDR3 is 15 amino acids long. The J segment lost 4 bases and the V segment lost 4 bases, leaving 6 bases of the junction unmatched. Germline CDR1 LNHDA, CDR2 SQIVND (reference sequence). The CDR3 sequence is CASSRQGAFGETQYF. The CDR3 DNA is TGTGCCAGTAGTAGACAGGGGGCTTTTGGAGAGACCCAGTACTTC.

The chain has TRBV29-1 and TRBJ1-1; 9 bases are a match to TRBD1. The V gene end was trimmed by 2 bases and the J gene end by 4 bases; junction bases not matched to a gene: 5. The CDR3 runs 14 residues. Germline V CDR1 and CDR2: SQVTM, ANQGSEA. CDR3 sequence: CSVELGQGVTEAFF. DNA of the CDR3: TGCAGCGTTGAATTGGGACAGGGTGTCACTGAAGCTTTCTTT.

The V gene is TRBV29-1, the J gene TRBJ1-4; possible D gene TRBD1, 6 bases. The CDR3 is 13 residues long. Germline assignment: CDR1 SQVTM and CDR2 ANQGSEA. V dropped 7 bases and J dropped 4 bases, with 13 bases sitting between them. The CDR3 here is CSAAPGVNEKLFF. CDR3 bases: TGCAGCGCCGCCCCAGGGGTTAATGAAAAACTGTTTTTT.

This clonotype was seen just once. The chain carries TRBV5-6 and TRBJ2-3; tentative D call: TRBD2 (6 bases). The germline V and J ends were trimmed by 4 bases and 3 bases, with 12 bases remaining between them. Germline CDR1 and CDR2: SGHDT and YYEEEE. There are 14 residues in the CDR3. The CDR3 is CASSVEGRTDTQYF. CDR3 DNA sequence: TGTGCCAGCAGCGTGGAGGGAAGGACAGATACGCAGTATTTT.

The chain uses TRBV12-3 or TRBV12-4 and TRBJ1-4; TRBD1 agrees at 7 bases. CDR3 size: 16 residues. The junction had 4 bases not matched to a gene; V was cut back by 1 base and J by 2 bases. The CDR3 spells CASSLEGAFTNEKLFF. The CDR3 DNA reads as TGTGCCAGCAGTTTAGAGGGGGCGTTCACTAATGAAAAACTGTTTTTT.

The chain joins TRBV7-2 to TRBJ1-4; 10 bases map to TRBD1. The CDR3 has 15 residues. Germline V gene sequence: CDR1 SGHTA, CDR2 FQGNSA. Trimming at V came to 4 bases and at J to 7 bases, leaving 6 bases not matched to a gene. The CDR3 region has the DNA TGTGCCAGCAGCTCAATCCGGGACAGGGGTGAAAAACTGTTTTTT. It specifies CASSSIRDRGEKLFF.

In its sample, this clonotype was seen once. V gene TRBV20-1 combines with J gene TRBJ1-2; D is perhaps TRBD1 (5 bases). V was shortened by 1 base and J by 4 bases, with 13 bases between the two germline ends. This CDR3 is 14 amino acids long. The germline gives CDR1 DFQATT, CDR2 SNEGSKA (reference sequence). The CDR3 reads CSARAEGTGYGYTF. The CDR3 DNA reads as TGCAGTGCTAGAGCGGAGGGGACCGGCTATGGCTACACCTTC.

The chain carries TRBV2 and TRBJ2-5; 12 bases line up with TRBD2. Germline V lookup: CDR1 SNHLY, CDR2 FYNNEI. With 5 bases clipped from V and 2 bases from J, the junction kept 3 bases outside the gene matches. This CDR3 spans 15 amino acids. The CDR3, as DNA: TGTGCCAGCAGTCGGACTAGCGGGGTACAAGAGACCCAGTACTTC. Translated: CASSRTSGVQETQYF.

The V call is TRBV30, the J call TRBJ2-5; the D call may be TRBD1 or TRBD2 (5 bases each). V lost 1 base and J 2 bases, leaving 17 bases between the germline ends. This CDR3 comprises 16 residues. The germline V gene encodes CDR1 GTSNPN and CDR2 SVGIG (reference sequence). The CDR3 DNA is TGTGCCTGGAGTGGGGGACCGGGACGGAGACAAGAGACCCAGTACTTC. Encoded protein: CAWSGGPGRRQETQYF.

This clonotype was counted between two and nine times. The V call is TRBV6-2 or TRBV6-3, the J call TRBJ1-5; no firm D call. This CDR3 is built from 14 residues. The V gene's germline CDR1 is MNHEY and CDR2 SVGEGT. V was pared by 6 bases and J by 3 bases, with 12 bases between. CDR3 region: CASRAVWDNQPQHF. CDR3 bases: TGTGCCAGCAGGGCGGTGTGGGACAATCAGCCCCAGCATTTT.